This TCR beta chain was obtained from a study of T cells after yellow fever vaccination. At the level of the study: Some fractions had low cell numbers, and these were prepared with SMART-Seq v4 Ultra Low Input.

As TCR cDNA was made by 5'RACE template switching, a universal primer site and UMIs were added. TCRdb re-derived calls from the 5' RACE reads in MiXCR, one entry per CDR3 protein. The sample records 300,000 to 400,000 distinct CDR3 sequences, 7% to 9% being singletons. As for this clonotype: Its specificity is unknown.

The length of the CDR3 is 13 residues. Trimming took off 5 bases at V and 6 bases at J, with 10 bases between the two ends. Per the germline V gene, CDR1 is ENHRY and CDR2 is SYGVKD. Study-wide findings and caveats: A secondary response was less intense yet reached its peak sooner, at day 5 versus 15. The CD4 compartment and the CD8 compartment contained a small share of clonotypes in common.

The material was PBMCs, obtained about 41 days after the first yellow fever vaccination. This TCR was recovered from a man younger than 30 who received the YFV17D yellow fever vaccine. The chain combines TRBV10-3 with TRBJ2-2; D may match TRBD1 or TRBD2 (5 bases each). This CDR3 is CAISQGAAGELFF. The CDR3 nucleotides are TGTGCCATCAGTCAGGGAGCGGCCGGGGAGCTGTTTTTT.